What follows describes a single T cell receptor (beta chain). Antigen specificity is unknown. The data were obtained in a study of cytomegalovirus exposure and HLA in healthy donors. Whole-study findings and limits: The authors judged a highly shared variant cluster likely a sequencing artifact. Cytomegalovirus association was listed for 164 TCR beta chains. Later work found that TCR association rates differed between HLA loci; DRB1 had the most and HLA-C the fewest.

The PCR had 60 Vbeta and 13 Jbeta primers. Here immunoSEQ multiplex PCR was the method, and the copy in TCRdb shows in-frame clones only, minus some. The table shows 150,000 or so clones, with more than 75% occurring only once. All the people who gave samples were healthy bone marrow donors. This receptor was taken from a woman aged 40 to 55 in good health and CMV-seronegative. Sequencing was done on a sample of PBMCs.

In DNA, the CDR3 is TGCAGCGTTGAAGATTCTAACAGGGGTAACTATGGCTACACCTTC. Translated: CSVEDSNRGNYGYTF. The V and J genes are TRBV29-1 and TRBJ1-2, with 7 nucleotides matching TRBD1. The CDR3 extends over 15 amino acids. Looked up from germline, CDR1 is SQVTM and CDR2 is ANQGSEA. With V trimmed by 0 bases and J by 1 base, 5 bases remained unmatched.